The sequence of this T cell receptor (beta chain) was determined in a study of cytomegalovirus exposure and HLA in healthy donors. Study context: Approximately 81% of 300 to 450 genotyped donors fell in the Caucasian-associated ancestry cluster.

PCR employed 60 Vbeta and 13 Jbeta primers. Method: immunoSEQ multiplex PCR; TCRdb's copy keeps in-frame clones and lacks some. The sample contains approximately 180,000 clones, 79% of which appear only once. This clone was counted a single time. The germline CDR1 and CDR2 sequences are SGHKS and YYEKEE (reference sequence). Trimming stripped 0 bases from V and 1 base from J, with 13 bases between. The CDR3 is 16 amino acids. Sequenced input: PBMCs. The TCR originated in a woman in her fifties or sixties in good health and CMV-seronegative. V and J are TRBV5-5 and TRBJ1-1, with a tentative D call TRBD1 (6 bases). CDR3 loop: CASSLARQAKNTEAFF. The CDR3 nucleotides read TGTGCCAGCAGCTTGGCACGACAGGCGAAGAACACTGAAGCTTTCTTT.